This TCR beta chain comes out of a study of blood T cell repertoires in COVID-19 (dated by TCRdb to the early 2020s). Describing the broader study: The collaborator samples originated in the United States, Italy and Spain and spanned the acute and convalescent phases of COVID-19. The prospective study material was composed of cDNA or gDNA derived from T cells, B-cell-depleted T cells, or PBMCs. Deeply sampled blood TCRbeta repertoires from subjects exposed to, actively infected with, or recovered from COVID-19 were included in the dataset. Samples came from the ongoing ImmuneRACE study (first 160 participants) plus 1,254 subjects from 6 global collaborators. The repertoires were released in a freely available public database intended as a resource for research on the immune response to SARS-CoV-2. The sample metadata nearly always contained a de-identified subject ID, COVID-19 status, age in years and sex. HLA class I and class II types, where available, came from metadata supplied by the sample provider rather than from assay-based typing.

The immunoSEQ Assay, a bias-controlled multiplex PCR, was used to amplify TCRbeta CDR3 regions from genomic DNA. In the source study's methods: Within the assay, amplification of reference gene primers was used to estimate how many nucleated cells each sample contained. Sequence reads were collapsed and filtered to measure the absolute abundance of every unique TCRbeta CDR3 rearrangement. Productive Simpson clonality was computed per sample as the square root of Simpson's diversity index over productive rearrangements. TCRdb took this table from immuneACCESS and kept in-frame rearrangements with V and J called. Such tables lack part of the clones; where checked against another copy, unresolved V genes explain under half of the gap, and the rest is unexplained. The V and J calls and clone size were taken over from that table, and D and trimming were inferred from the DNA. The sample includes some 350,000 clones, with more than 80% observed a single time. Approximately 3% of the sample rests with the top ten.

On this clone: Its recognized antigen is unknown. No base qualities exist here, and no much larger clone lies one base off it.

From the cysteine through the phenylalanine, the CDR3 covers 16 amino acids. Only the CDR3 part of the read is kept: 48 bases, read in frame from the first base. Between the V and J ends, shortened by 0 bases and 0 bases respectively, the junction contains 11 bases. From a lookup of the germline V gene, CDR1 and CDR2 are SGHDT and YYEEEE. Overall study outcomes, separate from this receptor: The quantity of clinical and demographic metadata differed by source and by participant and was supplied without curation.

One collaborating source in Seattle enrolled patients while the patients were actively infected and followed the patients over time throughout the course of disease. Collaborating institutions collected whole blood in K2EDTA tubes following their own protocols. For TCRbeta analysis, collaborators shipped samples in one of three forms: frozen whole blood, isolated PBMCs, or DNA extracted from either of those sample types. The sample was peripheral blood. The chain joins TRBV5-6 to TRBJ2-3, and perhaps TRBD2 as D gene, on 6 matching bases. This clonotype was obtained from a woman aged 30 to 39 with COVID-19, enrolled during active disease. The nucleotides read TGTGCCAGCAGCTTGGGACTAGGAGCTAGCACAGATACGCAGTATTTT. Its protein reads: CASSLGLGASTDTQYF.